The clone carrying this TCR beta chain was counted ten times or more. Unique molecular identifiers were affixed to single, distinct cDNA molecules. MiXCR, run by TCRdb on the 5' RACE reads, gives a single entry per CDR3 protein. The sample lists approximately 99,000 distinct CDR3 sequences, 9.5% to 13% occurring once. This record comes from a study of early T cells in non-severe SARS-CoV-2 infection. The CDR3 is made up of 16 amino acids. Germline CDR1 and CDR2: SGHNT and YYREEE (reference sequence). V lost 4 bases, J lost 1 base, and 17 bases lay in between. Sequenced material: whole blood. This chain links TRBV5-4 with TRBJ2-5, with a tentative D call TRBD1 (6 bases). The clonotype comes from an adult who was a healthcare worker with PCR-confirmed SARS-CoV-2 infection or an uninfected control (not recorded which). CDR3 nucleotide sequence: TGTGCCAGCAGCCCGTACAGGGTTGGGTCCCAAGAGACCCAGTACTTC. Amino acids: CASSPYRVGSQETQYF.